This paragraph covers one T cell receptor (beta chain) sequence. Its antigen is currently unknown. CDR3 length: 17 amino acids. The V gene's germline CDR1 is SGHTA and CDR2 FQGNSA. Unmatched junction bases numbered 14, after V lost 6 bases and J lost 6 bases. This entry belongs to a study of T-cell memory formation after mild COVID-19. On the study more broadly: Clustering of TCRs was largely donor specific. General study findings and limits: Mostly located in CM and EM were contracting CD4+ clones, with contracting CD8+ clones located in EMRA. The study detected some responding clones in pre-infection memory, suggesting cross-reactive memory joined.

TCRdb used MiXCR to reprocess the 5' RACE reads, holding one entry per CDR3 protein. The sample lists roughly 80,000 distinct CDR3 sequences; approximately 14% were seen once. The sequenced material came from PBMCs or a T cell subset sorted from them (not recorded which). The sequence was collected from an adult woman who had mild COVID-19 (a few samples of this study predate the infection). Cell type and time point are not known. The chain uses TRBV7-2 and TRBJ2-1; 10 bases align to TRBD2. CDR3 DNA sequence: TGTGCCAGCAGTAAGAGGACTGGGACTAGCGAGCTCAATGAGCAGTTCTTC. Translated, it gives CASSKRTGTSELNEQFF.